The present T cell receptor beta chain was sequenced within a study of shared clonotypes between healthy human individuals. This CDR3 has 14 residues. V lost 2 bases, J lost 2 bases, and 12 bases lay in between. Germline CDR1 and CDR2: GTSNPN and SVGIG (reference sequence). CD45RO-negative cells were positively selected for CCR7, leaving out terminally differentiated effector memory CD45RA+ cells. HIV-negative, healthy adults without recent acute infections or vaccinations were the donors. In the study's own analysis: Junction-only sequences without quality scores came from ImmunoSEQ, so filtering differed. Measured with immunoSEQ multiplex PCR; TCRdb has only the in-frame clones, and not every one. V and J calls and clone size are as listed in that table; D and trimming were resolved from the DNA. This sample has some 2,000,000 clones, with about 95% found just once.

The sequenced sample consisted of naive CD8+ T cells sorted from blood. The TCR originated in a man between 18 and 35 years old in good health. The chain combines TRBV30 with TRBJ2-5, with a tentative D call TRBD2 (5 bases). As DNA, the CDR3 is TGTGCCTGGAGTCTGACTAACCTACAAGAGACCCAGTACTTC. Translating it yields CAWSLTNLQETQYF.